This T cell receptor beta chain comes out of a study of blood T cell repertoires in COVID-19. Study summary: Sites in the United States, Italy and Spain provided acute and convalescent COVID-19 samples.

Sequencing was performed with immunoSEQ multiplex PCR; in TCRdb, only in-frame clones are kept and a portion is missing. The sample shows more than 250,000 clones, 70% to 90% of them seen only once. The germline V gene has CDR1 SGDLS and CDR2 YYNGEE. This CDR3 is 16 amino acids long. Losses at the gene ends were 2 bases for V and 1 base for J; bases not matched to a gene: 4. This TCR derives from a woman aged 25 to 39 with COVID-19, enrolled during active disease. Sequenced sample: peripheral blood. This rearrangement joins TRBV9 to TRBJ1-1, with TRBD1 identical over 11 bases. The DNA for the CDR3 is TGTGCCAGCAGCGTTGGGACAGGGGGTCCGAACACTGAAGCTTTCTTT. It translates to CASSVGTGGPNTEAFF.